The present T cell receptor beta chain was sequenced within a study of T cell responses to AZD1222 COVID-19 vaccine. Analysis merged second doses at about 4 or about 12 weeks. Clones were read by immunoSEQ multiplex PCR, and TCRdb kept only the in-frame ones, dropping some. The sample has roughly 56,000 clones, about four fifths seen once. As for this clone: Its antigen remains unidentified.

Findings and limits, study-wide: Spike as a whole was targeted by vaccine-associated CD4 TCRs, dominant at 160-218 and 743-854. Vaccination with two AZD1222 doses was followed by a rise in Spike-specific TCR breadth and depth. Unmutated regions of variants are reportedly targeted by nearly half of spike-specific TCRs.

V was shortened by 8 bases and J by 2 bases, with 19 bases between the two germline ends. CDR3 length: 15 amino acids. From germline, CDR1 is SGHVS and CDR2 FQNEAQ. The sequence was collected from an adult who received the AZD1222 COVID-19 vaccine. The chain uses TRBV7-8 and TRBJ2-7, with D tentatively TRBD1 or TRBD2 (7 bases each). The starting material was peripheral blood, obtained 28 days after the second AZD1222 dose. As DNA, the CDR3 is TGTGCCAGCCGAAAGGGGGGGACAGAAACCTACGAGCAGTACTTC. Translating gives CASRKGGTETYEQYF.